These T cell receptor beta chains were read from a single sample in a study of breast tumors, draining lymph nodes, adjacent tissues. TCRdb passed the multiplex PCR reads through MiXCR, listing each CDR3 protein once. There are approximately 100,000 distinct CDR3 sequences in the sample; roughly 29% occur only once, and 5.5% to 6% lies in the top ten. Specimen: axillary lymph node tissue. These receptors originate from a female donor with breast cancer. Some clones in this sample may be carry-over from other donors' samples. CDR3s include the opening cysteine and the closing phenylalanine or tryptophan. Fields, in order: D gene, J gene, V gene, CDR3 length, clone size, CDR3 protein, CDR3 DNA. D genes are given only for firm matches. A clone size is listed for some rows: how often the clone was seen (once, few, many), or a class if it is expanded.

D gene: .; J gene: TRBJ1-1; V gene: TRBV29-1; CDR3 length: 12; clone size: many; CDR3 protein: CSTSWGNTEAFF; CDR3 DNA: TGCAGCACCTCTTGGGGGAACACTGAAGCTTTCTTT
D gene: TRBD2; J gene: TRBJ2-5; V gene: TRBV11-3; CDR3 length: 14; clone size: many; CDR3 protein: CASSRGGPQETQYF; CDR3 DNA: TGTGCCAGCAGCCGGGGGGGGCCTCAAGAGACCCAGTACTTC
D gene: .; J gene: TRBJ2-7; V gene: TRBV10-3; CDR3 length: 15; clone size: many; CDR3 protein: CAISVLGGSTYEQYF; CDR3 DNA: TGTGCCATCAGTGTCCTTGGGGGCAGCACCTACGAGCAGTACTTC
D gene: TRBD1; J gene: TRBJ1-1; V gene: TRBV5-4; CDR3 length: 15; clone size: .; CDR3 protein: CASSLLDREDTEAFF; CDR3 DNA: TGTGCCAGCAGCTTACTGGACAGGGAAGATACTGAAGCTTTCTTT
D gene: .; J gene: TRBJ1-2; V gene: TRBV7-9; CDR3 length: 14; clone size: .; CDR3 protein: CASSLGLADKVYTF; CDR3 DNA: TGTGCCAGCAGCTTAGGCCTAGCGGATAAAGTCTACACCTTC
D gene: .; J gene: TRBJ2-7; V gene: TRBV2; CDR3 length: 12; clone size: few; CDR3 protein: CASSTQGYEQYF; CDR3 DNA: TGTGCCAGCAGTACCCAGGGGTACGAGCAGTACTTC
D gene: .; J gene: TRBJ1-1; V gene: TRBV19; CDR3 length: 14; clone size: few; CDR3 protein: CASSSTGLNTEAFF; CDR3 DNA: TGTGCCAGTAGTTCAACAGGATTGAACACTGAAGCTTTCTTT
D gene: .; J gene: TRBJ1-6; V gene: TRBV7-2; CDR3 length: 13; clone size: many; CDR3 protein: CASSLFTDSPLHF; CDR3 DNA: TGTGCCAGCAGCTTATTCACGGACTCACCCCTCCACTTT
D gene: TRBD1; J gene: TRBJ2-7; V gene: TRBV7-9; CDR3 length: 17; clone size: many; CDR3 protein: CASSLTSDRGFSYEQYF; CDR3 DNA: TGTGCCAGCAGCTTAACCTCGGACAGGGGCTTCTCCTACGAGCAGTACTTC
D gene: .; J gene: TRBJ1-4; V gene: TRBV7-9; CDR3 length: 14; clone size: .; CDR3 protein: CASSFQGVQEKLFF; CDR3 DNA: TGTGCCAGCAGCTTTCAGGGCGTACAAGAAAAACTGTTTTTT
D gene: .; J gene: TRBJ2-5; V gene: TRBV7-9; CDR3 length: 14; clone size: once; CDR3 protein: CASSRGPYQEAQYF; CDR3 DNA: TGTGCCAGCAGCCGCGGGCCCTACCAAGAGGCCCAGTACTTC
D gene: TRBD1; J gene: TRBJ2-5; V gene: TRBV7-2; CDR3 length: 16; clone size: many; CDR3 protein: CASSLDRSGGREIQYF; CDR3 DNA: TGTGCCAGCAGCTTAGATAGGTCAGGGGGACGAGAGATCCAGTACTTC
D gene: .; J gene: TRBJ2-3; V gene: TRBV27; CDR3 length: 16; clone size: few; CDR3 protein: CASSTIQGSYTDTQYF; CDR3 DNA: TGTGCCAGCAGTACTATACAGGGTTCTTACACAGATACGCAGTATTTT
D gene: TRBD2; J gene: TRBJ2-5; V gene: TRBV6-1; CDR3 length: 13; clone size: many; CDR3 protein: CASTGRGRETQYF; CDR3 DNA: TGTGCCAGCACCGGGAGGGGAAGAGAGACCCAGTACTTC
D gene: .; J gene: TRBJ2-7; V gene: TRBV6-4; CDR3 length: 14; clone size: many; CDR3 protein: CASSAYGYSYEQYF; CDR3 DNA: TGTGCCAGCAGTGCTTATGGTTACTCCTACGAGCAGTACTTC
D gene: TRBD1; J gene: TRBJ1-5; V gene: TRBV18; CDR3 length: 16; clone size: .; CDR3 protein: CASSPMGDRATQPQHF; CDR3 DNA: TGTGCCAGCTCACCGATGGGGGACAGGGCAACTCAGCCCCAGCATTTT
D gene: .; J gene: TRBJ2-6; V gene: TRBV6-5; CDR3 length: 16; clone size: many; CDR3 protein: CASSYWQGGRANVLTF; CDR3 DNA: TGTGCCAGCAGTTACTGGCAGGGTGGGAGGGCCAACGTCCTGACTTTC
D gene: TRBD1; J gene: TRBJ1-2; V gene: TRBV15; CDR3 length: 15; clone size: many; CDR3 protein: CATSRPGQGTYGYTF; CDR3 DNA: TGTGCCACCAGCAGACCGGGACAGGGAACCTATGGCTACACCTTC
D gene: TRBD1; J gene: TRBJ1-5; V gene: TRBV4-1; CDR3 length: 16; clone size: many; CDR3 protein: CASSPSDRVSNQPQHF; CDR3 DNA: TGCGCCAGCAGCCCCTCGGACAGGGTAAGCAATCAGCCCCAGCATTTT
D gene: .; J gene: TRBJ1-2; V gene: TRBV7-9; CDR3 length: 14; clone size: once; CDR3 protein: CASSLHRTFYGYTF; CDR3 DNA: TGTGCCAGCAGCTTACACAGGACTTTCTATGGCTACACCTTC
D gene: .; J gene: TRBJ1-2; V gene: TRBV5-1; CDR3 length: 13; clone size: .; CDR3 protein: CASSPRQSSGNTF; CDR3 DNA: TGCGCCAGCAGCCCTCGACAGTCCTCTGGAAACACCTTC
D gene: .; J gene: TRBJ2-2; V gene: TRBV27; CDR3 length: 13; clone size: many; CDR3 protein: CASRIRVTGELFF; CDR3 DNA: TGTGCCAGCAGGATACGTGTAACCGGGGAGCTGTTTTTT
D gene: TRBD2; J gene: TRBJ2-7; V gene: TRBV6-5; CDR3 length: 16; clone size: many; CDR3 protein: CASSGRGGGDSYEQYF; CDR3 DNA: TGTGCCAGCAGTGGCCGTGGGGGGGGGGACTCCTACGAGCAGTACTTC
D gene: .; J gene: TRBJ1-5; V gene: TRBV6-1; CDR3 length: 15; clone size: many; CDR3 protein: CASSEEAGVNQPQHF; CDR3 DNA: TGTGCCAGCAGTGAAGAGGCAGGGGTCAATCAGCCCCAGCATTTT
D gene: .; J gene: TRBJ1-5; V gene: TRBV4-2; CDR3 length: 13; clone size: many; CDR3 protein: CASSQDWGGTQHF; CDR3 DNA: TGTGCCAGCAGCCAAGATTGGGGGGGTACCCAGCATTTT
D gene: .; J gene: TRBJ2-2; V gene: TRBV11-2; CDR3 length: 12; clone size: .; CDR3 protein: CASKKKTGELFF; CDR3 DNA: TGTGCCAGCAAAAAGAAAACCGGGGAGCTGTTTTTT
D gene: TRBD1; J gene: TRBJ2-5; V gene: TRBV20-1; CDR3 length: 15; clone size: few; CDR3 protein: CSARTGTGRVETQYF; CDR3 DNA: TGCAGTGCTAGGACAGGGACAGGTCGCGTGGAGACCCAGTACTTC
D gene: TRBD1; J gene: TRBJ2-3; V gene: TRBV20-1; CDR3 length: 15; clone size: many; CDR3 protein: CSARPGQGISDTQYF; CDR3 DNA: TGCAGTGCTCGTCCGGGACAGGGAATTTCAGATACGCAGTATTTT
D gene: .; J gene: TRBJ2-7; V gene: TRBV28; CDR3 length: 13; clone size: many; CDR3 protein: CASSFPNSYEQYF; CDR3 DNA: TGTGCCAGCAGTTTTCCCAACTCCTACGAGCAGTACTTC
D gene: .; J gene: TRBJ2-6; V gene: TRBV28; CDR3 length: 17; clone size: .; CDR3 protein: CASSPPLRSLGANVLTF; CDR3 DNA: TGTGCCAGCAGCCCTCCCCTCAGGTCGCTTGGGGCCAACGTCCTGACTTTC
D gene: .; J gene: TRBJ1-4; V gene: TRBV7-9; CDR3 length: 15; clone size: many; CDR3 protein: CASSTHAVVGEKLFF; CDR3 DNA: TGTGCCAGCAGCACCCACGCAGTGGTTGGGGAAAAACTGTTTTTT
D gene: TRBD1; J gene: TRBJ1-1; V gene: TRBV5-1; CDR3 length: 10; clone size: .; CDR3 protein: CASSAGDRPF; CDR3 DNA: TGCGCCAGCAGCGCAGGGGACAGGCCATTT
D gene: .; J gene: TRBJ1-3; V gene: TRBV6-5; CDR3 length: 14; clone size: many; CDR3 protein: CASTTLYSGNTIYF; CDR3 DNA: TGTGCCAGCACCACTTTATACTCTGGAAACACCATATATTTT
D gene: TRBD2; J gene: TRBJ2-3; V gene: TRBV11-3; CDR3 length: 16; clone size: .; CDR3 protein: CASSLGGLAATDTQYF; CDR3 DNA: TGTGCCAGCAGCTTAGGGGGACTAGCGGCCACAGATACGCAGTATTTT
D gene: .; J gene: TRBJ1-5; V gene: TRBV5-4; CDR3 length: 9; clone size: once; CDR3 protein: CAWNQPQHF; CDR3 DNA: TGTGCCTGGAATCAGCCCCAGCATTTT
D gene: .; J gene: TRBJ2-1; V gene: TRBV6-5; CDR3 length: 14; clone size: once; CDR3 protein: CASRKTGAINEQFF; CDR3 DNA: TGTGCCAGCAGGAAGACGGGGGCAATCAATGAGCAGTTCTTC
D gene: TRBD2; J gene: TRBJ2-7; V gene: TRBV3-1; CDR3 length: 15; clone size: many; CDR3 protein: CASSFTSGWIYEQYF; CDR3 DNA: TGTGCCAGCAGCTTCACTAGCGGGTGGATATACGAGCAGTACTTC
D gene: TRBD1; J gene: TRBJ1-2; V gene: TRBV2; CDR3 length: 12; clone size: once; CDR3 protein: CATGTGATGYTF; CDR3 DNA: TGTGCCACCGGGACAGGGGCGACAGGCTACACCTTC
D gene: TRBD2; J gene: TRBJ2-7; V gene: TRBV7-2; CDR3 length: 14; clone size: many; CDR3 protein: CASSGVTSSNEQYF; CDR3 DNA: TGTGCCAGCAGCGGTGTGACTAGCTCCAACGAGCAGTACTTC
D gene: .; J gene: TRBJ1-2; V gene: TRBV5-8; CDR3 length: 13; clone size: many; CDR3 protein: CASSPQPGRGYTF; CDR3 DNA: TGTGCCAGCAGCCCCCAACCGGGGCGAGGCTACACCTTC
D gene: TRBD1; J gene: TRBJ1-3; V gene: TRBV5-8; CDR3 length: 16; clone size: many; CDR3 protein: CASSLAWTGGGNTIYF; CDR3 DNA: TGTGCCAGCAGCTTGGCCTGGACAGGGGGTGGAAACACCATATATTTT
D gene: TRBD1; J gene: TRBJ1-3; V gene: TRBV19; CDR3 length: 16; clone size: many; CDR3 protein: CASSPRDRGSGNTIYF; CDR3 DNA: TGTGCCAGTAGTCCCCGGGACAGGGGTTCTGGAAACACCATATATTTT
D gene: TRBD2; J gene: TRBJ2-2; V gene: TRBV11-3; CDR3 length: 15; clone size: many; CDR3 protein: CASSLEGGSTGELFF; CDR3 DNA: TGTGCCAGCAGCTTAGAGGGGGGGAGCACCGGGGAGCTGTTTTTT
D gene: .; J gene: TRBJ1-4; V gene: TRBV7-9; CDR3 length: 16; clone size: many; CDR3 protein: CASSWPQRDGNEKLFF; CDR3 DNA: TGTGCCAGCAGCTGGCCCCAACGGGACGGAAATGAAAAACTGTTTTTT
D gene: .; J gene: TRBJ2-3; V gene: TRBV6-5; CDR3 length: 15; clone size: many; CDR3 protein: CASSYGDLKEDTQYF; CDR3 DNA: TGTGCCAGCAGTTATGGGGACCTTAAGGAAGATACGCAGTATTTT
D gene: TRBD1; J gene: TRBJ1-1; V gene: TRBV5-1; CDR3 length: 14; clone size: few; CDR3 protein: CASSASGQGTEAFF; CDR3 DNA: TGCGCCAGCAGTGCCTCGGGACAGGGGACTGAAGCTTTCTTT
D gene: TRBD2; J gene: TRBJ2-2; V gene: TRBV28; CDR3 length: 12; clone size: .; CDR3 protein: CACGGNTEELFF; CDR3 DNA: TGTGCCTGCGGGGGAAACACCGAGGAGCTGTTTTTT
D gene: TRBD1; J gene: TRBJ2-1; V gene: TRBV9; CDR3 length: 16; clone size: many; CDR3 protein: CASSFVDRGAYNEQFF; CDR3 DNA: TGTGCCAGCAGCTTCGTGGACAGGGGAGCCTACAATGAGCAGTTCTTC